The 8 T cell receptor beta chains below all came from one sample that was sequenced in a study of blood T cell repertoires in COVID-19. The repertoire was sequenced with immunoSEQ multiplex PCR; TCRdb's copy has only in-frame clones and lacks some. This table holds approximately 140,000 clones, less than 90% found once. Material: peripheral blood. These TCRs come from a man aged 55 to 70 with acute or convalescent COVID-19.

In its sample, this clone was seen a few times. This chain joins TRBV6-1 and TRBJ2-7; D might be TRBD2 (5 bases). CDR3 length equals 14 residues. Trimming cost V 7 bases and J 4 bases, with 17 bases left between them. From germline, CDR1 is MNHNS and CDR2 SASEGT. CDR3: CASTLGGFGYEQYF. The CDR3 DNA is TGTGCCAGCACCCTTGGCGGGTTCGGATACGAGCAGTACTTC.

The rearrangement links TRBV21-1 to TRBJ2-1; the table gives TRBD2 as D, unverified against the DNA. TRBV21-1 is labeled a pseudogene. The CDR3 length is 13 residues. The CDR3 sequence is CASSKGEGNEQFF. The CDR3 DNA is TGTGCCAGCAGCAAAGGGGAGGGCAATGAGCAGTTCTTC.

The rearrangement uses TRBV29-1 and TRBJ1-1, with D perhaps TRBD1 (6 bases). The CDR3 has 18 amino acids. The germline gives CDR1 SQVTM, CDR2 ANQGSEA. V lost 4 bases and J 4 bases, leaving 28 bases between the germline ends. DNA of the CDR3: TGCAGCGTTGTTGATTATGTCAGGGGCTTTGTTTCGGGCACTGAAGCTTTCTTT. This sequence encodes CSVVDYVRGFVSGTEAFF.

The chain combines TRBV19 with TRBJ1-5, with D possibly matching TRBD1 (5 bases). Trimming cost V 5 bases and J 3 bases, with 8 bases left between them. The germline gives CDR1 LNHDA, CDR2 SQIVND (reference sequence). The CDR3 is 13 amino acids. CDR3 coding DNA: TGTGCCAGTAGTCCAGGGTCCAATCAGCCCCAGCATTTT. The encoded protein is CASSPGSNQPQHF. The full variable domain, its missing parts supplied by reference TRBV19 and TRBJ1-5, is DGGITQSPKYLFRKEGQNVTLSCEQNLNHDAMYWYRQDPGQGLRLIYYSQIVNDFQKGDIAEGYSVSREKKESFPLTVTSAQKNPTAFYLCASSPGSNQPQHFGDGTRLSIL.

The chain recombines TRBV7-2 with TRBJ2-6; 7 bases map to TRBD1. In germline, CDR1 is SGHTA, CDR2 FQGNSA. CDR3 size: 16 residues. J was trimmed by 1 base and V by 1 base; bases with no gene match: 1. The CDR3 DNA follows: TGTGCCAGCAGCTTAGGGACAGGATCTGGGGCCAACGTCCTGACTTTC. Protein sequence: CASSLGTGSGANVLTF.

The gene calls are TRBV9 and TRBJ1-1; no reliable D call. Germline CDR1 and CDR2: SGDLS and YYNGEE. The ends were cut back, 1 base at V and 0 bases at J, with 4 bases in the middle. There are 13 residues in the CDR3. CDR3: CASSVQVNTEAFF. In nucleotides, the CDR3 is TGTGCCAGCAGCGTACAGGTGAACACTGAAGCTTTCTTT.

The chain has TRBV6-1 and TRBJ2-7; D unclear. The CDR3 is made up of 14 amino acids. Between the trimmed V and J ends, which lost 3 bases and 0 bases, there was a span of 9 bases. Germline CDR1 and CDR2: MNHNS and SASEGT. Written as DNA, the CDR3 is TGTGCCAGCAGTGACAGACCTAGCTCCTACGAGCAGTACTTC. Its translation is CASSDRPSSYEQYF.

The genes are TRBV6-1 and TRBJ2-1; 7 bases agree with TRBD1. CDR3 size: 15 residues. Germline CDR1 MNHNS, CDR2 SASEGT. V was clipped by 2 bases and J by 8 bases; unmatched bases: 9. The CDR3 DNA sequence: TGTGCCAGCAGTGAAAGTCCAGGGGGAGTCGATGAGCAGTTCTTC. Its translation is CASSESPGGVDEQFF.